Below are 27 T cell receptor beta chains sequenced from a single sample in a study of T-cell memory formation after mild COVID-19. TCRdb used MiXCR to reprocess the 5' RACE reads, holding one entry per CDR3 protein. The sample has fewer than 350,000 distinct CDR3 sequences, more than 15% seen once. The sample consisted of PBMCs or a T cell subset sorted from them (not recorded which). The source is a man aged 18 to 29 who had mild COVID-19 (a few samples of this study predate the infection). Cell type and time point are not known.

The chain employs TRBV19 and TRBJ1-6; possible D gene TRBD1, 6 bases. CDR3 length equals 15 residues. Germline CDR1 reads LNHDA; CDR2 reads SQIVND (reference sequence). Trimming shortened V by 5 bases and J by 6 bases, and 14 bases separated the two germline ends. As DNA, the CDR3 is TGTGCCAGTAGTTCACACCAGGGGACTAATTCACCCCTCCACTTT. It specifies CASSSHQGTNSPLHF.

This clonotype was picked up a small number of times. The chain joins TRBV6-5 to TRBJ1-6; D is uncertain. V lost 1 base and J 8 bases, leaving 12 bases between the germline ends. Per the germline V gene, CDR1 is MNHEY and CDR2 is SVGAGI. CDR3 length: 15 amino acids. The CDR3 spells CASSYFRAGDSPLHF. DNA for the CDR3: TGTGCCAGCAGTTACTTTCGGGCAGGCGATTCACCCCTCCACTTT.

This clonotype was detected only a few times. V usage is TRBV5-5 and J usage is TRBJ2-1; tentative D call: TRBD2 (6 bases). Germline values: CDR1 SGHKS, CDR2 YYEKEE (reference sequence). V shed 2 bases and J shed 6 bases, with 15 bases lying between them. The CDR3 is 15 amino acids. The CDR3 bases are TGTGCCAGCAGCTTCGACGCCGGGGGTGGCAATGAGCAGTTCTTC. It is translated as CASSFDAGGGNEQFF. Combining the CDR3 with reference TRBV5-5 and TRBJ2-1 gives the whole variable domain DAGVTQSPTHLIKTRGQQVTLRCSPISGHKSVSWYQQVLGQGPQFIFQYYEKEERGRGNFPDRFSARQFPNYSSELNVNALLLGDSALYLCASSFDAGGGNEQFFGPGTRLTVL.

This chain links TRBV7-9 with TRBJ1-5, with D unclear. The germline V gene has CDR1 SEHNR and CDR2 FQNEAQ (reference sequence). The CDR3 has 15 residues. Between the trimmed V and J ends, which lost 0 bases and 4 bases, there was a span of 10 bases. CDR3 residues: CASSLASSGNQPQHF. CDR3 DNA: TGTGCCAGCAGCTTAGCGTCCAGTGGGAATCAGCCCCAGCATTTT. Based on the CDR3 plus reference TRBV7-9 and TRBJ1-5, the full variable domain is DTGVSQNPRHKITKRGQNVTFRCDPISEHNRLYWYRQTLGQGPEFLTYFQNEAQLEKSRLLSDRFSAERPKGSFSTLEIQRTEQGDSAMYLCASSLASSGNQPQHFGDGTRLSIL.

This clonotype occurred a few times. The chain is built from TRBV7-9 and TRBJ2-3; 10 bases align to TRBD2. Germline CDR1 is SEHNR and CDR2 is FQNEAQ (reference sequence). With 7 bases clipped from V and 3 bases from J, the junction kept 7 bases outside the gene matches. The CDR3 runs to 15 residues. The CDR3 is CASTTTSGPTDTQYF. In DNA, the CDR3 is TGTGCCAGCACCACGACTAGCGGGCCTACAGATACGCAGTATTTT.

V gene TRBV5-1 combines with J gene TRBJ2-3; no clear D gene. The germline V gene encodes CDR1 SGHRS and CDR2 YFSETQ. The CDR3 spans 13 residues. Trimming removed 4 bases from V and 1 base from J, with 7 bases in between. CDR3 in amino acids: CASSGQRTDTQYF. In DNA, the CDR3 is TGCGCCAGCAGCGGGCAGCGCACAGATACGCAGTATTTT.

The gene calls are TRBV20-1 and TRBJ2-5, with 9 bases lining up with TRBD1. The CDR3 runs to 14 residues. The V gene end was trimmed by 4 bases and the J gene end by 7 bases; junction bases not matched to a gene: 10. Germline V gene sequence: CDR1 DFQATT, CDR2 SNEGSKA (reference sequence). CDR3 sequence: CSATKQGAGVTQYF. The CDR3 DNA reads TGCAGTGCTACGAAACAGGGGGCTGGGGTGACCCAGTACTTC.

This clonotype has more than one count but fewer than ten. The CDR3 spells CASSHGSGSGEQYF. The CDR3 DNA reads TGCGCCAGCAGCCACGGGTCAGGTTCTGGCGAGCAGTACTTC. The chain carries TRBV5-1 and TRBJ2-7, with D unresolved. CDR3 length equals 14 residues. The V gene's germline CDR1 is SGHRS and CDR2 YFSETQ. V lost 4 bases and J 6 bases, leaving 17 bases between the germline ends.

The V and J genes are TRBV5-1 and TRBJ2-1; TRBD1 agrees at 10 bases. The CDR3 loop spans 14 amino acids. V shed 6 bases, J shed 6 bases, and the junction held 6 bases outside the gene matches. Per the germline V gene, CDR1 is SGHRS and CDR2 is YFSETQ. The CDR3 DNA is TGCGCCAGCACACCGGGACAGGGGCTCAATGAGCAGTTCTTC. It codes for CASTPGQGLNEQFF. The full variable domain, its missing parts supplied by reference TRBV5-1 and TRBJ2-1, is KAGVTQTPRYLIKTRGQQVTLSCSPISGHRSVSWYQQTPGQGLQFLFEYFSETQRNKGNFPGRFSGRQFSNSRSEMNVSTLELGDSALYLCASTPGQGLNEQFFGPGTRLTVL.

The sample holds a few counts of this clonotype. The V gene is TRBV12-3 or TRBV12-4, the J gene TRBJ2-3; 8 nucleotides agree with TRBD1. The CDR3 spans 15 residues. The V gene end was trimmed by 5 bases and the J gene end by 3 bases; junction bases not matched to a gene: 7. The CDR3 sequence is CASSPSGGGTDTQYF. CDR3 coding DNA: TGTGCCAGCAGTCCTTCAGGGGGCGGGACAGATACGCAGTATTTT.

In this sample, this clonotype turned up a few times. V usage is TRBV12-3 or TRBV12-4 and J usage is TRBJ1-1, with D unclear. The CDR3 covers 11 residues. V gave up 6 bases and J gave up 2 bases, with 4 bases separating them. The CDR3 nucleotides read TGTGCCAGCAGGATAAACACTGAAGCTTTCTTT. This gives the protein CASRINTEAFF.

This clonotype has a handful of counts. The chain is built from TRBV29-1 and TRBJ1-1; tentatively, D is TRBD1 (6 bases). The CDR3 contains 12 residues. Deletions cut 7 bases from V and 5 bases from J, with 14 bases between. The germline CDR1 and CDR2 sequences are SQVTM and ANQGSEA. CDR3 amino acids: CSGYRVRTEAFF. DNA of the CDR3: TGCAGCGGCTACAGGGTTAGGACTGAAGCTTTCTTT.

This clonotype is labeled medium-sized. The chain employs TRBV7-3 and TRBJ2-1, with 11 bases fitting TRBD1. This CDR3 is 15 amino acids long. Germline trimming cut 5 bases from V and 3 bases from J; bases unmatched to any gene: 3. The germline CDR1 and CDR2 sequences are SGHTA and FQGTGA. The CDR3 is CASSPGTGGYNEQFF. In DNA, the CDR3 is TGTGCCAGCAGCCCCGGGACAGGGGGCTACAATGAGCAGTTCTTC.

This clonotype was seen a handful of times. J is TRBJ2-6 and V is TRBV3-1, with unresolved D. V was pared by 7 bases and J by 0 bases, with 10 bases between. This CDR3 has 15 residues. Germline CDR1 reads LGHDT; CDR2 reads YNNKEL (reference sequence). CDR3 sequence (DNA): TGTGCCAGCATCCACGGGTACTCTGGGGCCAACGTCCTGACTTTC. Protein product: CASIHGYSGANVLTF.

This clonotype was seen a few times. The V gene is TRBV4-2, the J gene TRBJ1-1; 7 positions agree with TRBD1. The CDR3 runs 15 residues. V was pared by 4 bases and J by 3 bases, with 8 bases of the junction left unmatched. Germline V gene data show CDR1 as LGHNA and CDR2 as YNFKEQ. The CDR3 region has the DNA TGTGCCAGCAGCCGAATAACAGGGGAGGACACTGAAGCTTTCTTT. This codes for CASSRITGEDTEAFF.

The chain recombines TRBV27 with TRBJ2-1, with 8 bases lining up with TRBD1. With V trimmed by 6 bases and J by 8 bases, 6 bases remained unmatched. This CDR3 has 13 amino acids. CDR1 is MNHEY and CDR2 is SMNVEV in the germline V gene (reference sequence). CDR3 loop: CASSSGGGYEQFF. The CDR3, as DNA: TGTGCCAGCAGCTCAGGGGGCGGTTATGAGCAGTTCTTC.

This clonotype was counted a few times. The chain has TRBV2 and TRBJ2-1; 8 bases map to TRBD2. CDR3 length: 15 amino acids. Trimming removed 6 bases from V and 8 bases from J; junction bases left unmatched: 12. Germline V gives CDR1 SNHLY, CDR2 FYNNEI. CDR3 amino acids: CASSVGGGGKYEQFF. For the CDR3, the DNA is TGTGCCAGCAGCGTCGGGGGCGGGGGGAAGTATGAGCAGTTCTTC.

The table lists this clonotype with a few counts. This chain links TRBV5-8 with TRBJ1-2, with 9 bases fitting TRBD1. This CDR3 spans 14 amino acids. V trimming: 5 bases; J trimming: 8 bases; junction bases outside the gene matches: 10. Germline CDR1 and CDR2: SGHTS and YDEGEE. In DNA, the CDR3 is TGTGCCAGCAGGACGGGACAGGGAATTGGGGGCTACACCTTC. Its protein is CASRTGQGIGGYTF.

The chain's CDR3 is CASSPDPTGSGTDTQYF. The CDR3 coding sequence is TGTGCCAGCAGCCCAGATCCGACAGGCTCAGGCACAGATACGCAGTATTTT. The chain joins TRBV4-2 to TRBJ2-3, with D perhaps TRBD1 (6 bases). The V and J ends lost 4 bases and 1 base respectively, with 18 bases between them. This CDR3 has 17 amino acids. The V gene's germline CDR1 is LGHNA and CDR2 YNFKEQ.

This rearrangement joins TRBV7-2 to TRBJ1-1; maybe TRBD1 (5 bases). Trimming stripped 3 bases from V and 0 bases from J, with 8 bases between. The CDR3 contains 14 residues. Germline V gene lookup returns CDR1 SGHTA and CDR2 FQGNSA. The DNA of the CDR3 is TGTGCCAGCAGCTTCGACAGCATGAACACTGAAGCTTTCTTT. This sequence encodes CASSFDSMNTEAFF.

This clonotype has more than one count but fewer than ten. Sequence at one end of the junction differs from germline and may be a read error. The chain couples TRBV20-1 to TRBJ1-3, with 10 bases matching TRBD1. Per the germline V gene, CDR1 is DFQATT and CDR2 is SNEGSKA (reference sequence). The CDR3 is 11 amino acids. The CDR3 spells CSARQSTGGAF. The CDR3 DNA reads TGCAGTGCCAGACAGTCGACAGGGGGCGCCTTT.

This clonotype was seen a handful of times. J is TRBJ2-7 and V is TRBV6-2 or TRBV6-3; 7 bases agree with TRBD2. CDR1 MNHEY and CDR2 SVGEGT come from the germline V gene. Trimming took 6 bases from V and 1 from J; bases not matched to a gene: 6. This CDR3 has 14 residues. The CDR3 DNA reads TGTGCCAGCAGCCGACCGGGGGGATCCTACGAGCAGTACGTC. Protein: CASSRPGGSYEQYV.

Ten or more counts support this clonotype. The chain joins TRBV5-1 to TRBJ2-3; the D gene is possibly TRBD1 (6 bases). The CDR3 runs 15 residues. Deletions cut 0 bases from V and 4 bases from J, with 12 bases between. From germline, CDR1 is SGHRS and CDR2 YFSETQ. The CDR3 here is CASSLEGQHADTQYF. CDR3 sequence (DNA): TGCGCCAGCAGCTTGGAGGGACAACACGCAGATACGCAGTATTTT.

Many counts were recorded for this clonotype. The chain combines TRBV19 with TRBJ2-2; 9 positions agree with TRBD1. The CDR3 runs 16 residues. Per germline, CDR1 LNHDA and CDR2 SQIVND (reference sequence). V lost 9 bases to trimming and J lost 3 bases; unmatched junction nucleotides: 11. The CDR3 sequence is CASLLRGQGDTGELFF. As DNA, the CDR3 is TGTGCCAGCCTTCTCCGGGGACAGGGAGACACCGGGGAGCTGTTTTTT.

The table lists this clonotype with many counts. The chain combines TRBV7-2 with TRBJ1-2, with D perhaps TRBD1 (6 bases). This CDR3 region has 14 residues. With 1 base removed from V and 4 bases from J, the gap between germline ends came to 10 bases. Looked up from germline, CDR1 is SGHTA and CDR2 is FQGNSA. The CDR3 loop is CASSLVGGSYGYTF. CDR3 bases: TGTGCCAGCAGCTTAGTAGGGGGTAGCTATGGCTACACCTTC.

V usage is TRBV20-1 and J usage is TRBJ2-1; maybe TRBD2 (6 bases). Deletions cut 3 bases from V and 4 bases from J, with 10 bases between. This CDR3 region has 13 residues. Germline values: CDR1 DFQATT, CDR2 SNEGSKA (reference sequence). The CDR3 sequence: CSASGGYYNEQFF. CDR3 DNA: TGCAGTGCTAGCGGGGGATATTACAATGAGCAGTTCTTC.

This clonotype has a handful of counts. The chain links TRBV4-3 to TRBJ2-7, with 7 bases lining up with TRBD1. Germline values: CDR1 LGHNA, CDR2 YSLEER. The J segment lost 2 bases and the V segment lost 1 base, leaving 5 bases of the junction unmatched. The CDR3 length is 15 residues. In DNA, the CDR3 is TGCGCCAGCAGCCAAGGGGACAGAGGTCCCTACGAGCAGTACTTC. Amino acids: CASSQGDRGPYEQYF.